The 13 T cell receptor beta chains listed next were all sequenced from one sample in a study of blood T cell repertoires in COVID-19. Produced via immunoSEQ multiplex PCR; TCRdb's table is partial and in-frame only. This sample has 350,000 or so clones; around 82% occur once, and the top ten carry about 3%. Sequenced: peripheral blood. These receptors came from a man aged 25-45 years with active or convalescent COVID-19.

V gene TRBV7-9 combines with J gene TRBJ1-4; 7 bases are a match to TRBD1. CDR3 length: 15 residues. Looked up from germline, CDR1 is SEHNR and CDR2 is FQNEAQ (reference sequence). Trimming took 10 bases from V and 5 from J; bases not matched to a gene: 13. This CDR3 is CATSTGNAENEKLFF. The CDR3 region has the DNA TGTGCCACTTCGACAGGGAACGCGGAAAATGAAAAACTGTTTTTT.

This clone was recorded once. The chain links TRBV7-8 to TRBJ2-2, with TRBD1 as a possible D gene (5 bases). V lost 4 bases to trimming and J lost 0 bases, with 9 bases between them. This CDR3 has 15 amino acids. CDR1 and CDR2 (germline): SGHVS, FQNEAQ. The CDR3 coding sequence is TGTGCCAGCAGCTATTGGGGCGCGAACACCGGGGAGCTGTTTTTT. Protein: CASSYWGANTGELFF.

This clone was detected once. The genes are TRBV4-3 and TRBJ1-2, with D maybe TRBD1 (5 bases). Trimming pared 4 bases from V and 2 bases from J, leaving 11 bases between. Germline CDR1 reads LGHNA; CDR2 reads YSLEER. The length of the CDR3 is 14 residues. For the CDR3, the DNA is TGCGCCAGCAGCCTTGGGGGGAACAACTATGGCTACACCTTC. This gives the protein CASSLGGNNYGYTF.

The chain recombines TRBV6-5 with TRBJ2-1; D is perhaps TRBD2 (5 bases). Trimming took off 7 bases at V and 5 bases at J, with 18 bases between the two ends. Germline CDR1 MNHEY, CDR2 SVGAGI. This CDR3 is 15 amino acids long. The chain's CDR3 is CASNPDSNLDNEQFF. Written as DNA, the CDR3 is TGTGCCAGCAATCCGGACTCTAACCTGGACAATGAGCAGTTCTTC.

This chain connects TRBV2 to TRBJ2-5, with 15 bases that match TRBD2. The CDR3 consists of 19 residues. The J segment lost 4 bases and the V segment lost 10 bases, leaving 19 bases of the junction unmatched. Germline V CDR1 and CDR2: SNHLY, FYNNEI. The CDR3 loop reads CAIRLAWTSGGAVGETQYF. CDR3 coding DNA: TGTGCCATTCGACTGGCTTGGACTAGCGGGGGGGCCGTCGGAGAGACCCAGTACTTC. The full variable domain, with the rest looked up from reference TRBV2 and TRBJ2-5, is EPEVTQTPSHQVTQMGQEVILRCVPISNHLYFYWYRQILGQKVEFLVSFYNNEISEKSEIFDDQFSVERPDGSNFTLKIRSTKLEDSAMYFCAIRLAWTSGGAVGETQYFGPGTRLLVL.

CDR3 protein: CASRGYRDTEAFF. The CDR3 region has the DNA TGCGCCAGCAGGGGCTACAGGGATACTGAAGCTTTCTTT. The chain carries TRBV5-1 and TRBJ1-1, with D maybe TRBD1 (6 bases). Trimming left V 5 bases short and J 5 bases short, with 13 bases between. The CDR3 length is 13 residues. Germline values: CDR1 SGHRS, CDR2 YFSETQ.

The chain recombines TRBV7-9 with TRBJ1-1, with D possibly matching TRBD1 (5 bases). V dropped 3 bases and J dropped 2 bases, with 10 bases sitting between them. Germline CDR1 reads SEHNR; CDR2 reads FQNEAQ (reference sequence). There are 14 residues in the CDR3. The CDR3 sequence: CASSFLQDNTEAFF. The CDR3 DNA sequence: TGTGCCAGCAGCTTCTTACAGGATAACACTGAAGCTTTCTTT.

J is TRBJ1-6 and V is TRBV5-1; 8 bases are shared with TRBD1. The CDR3 has 16 residues. V lost 4 bases and J lost 5; bases outside the gene matches: 8. CDR1 is SGHRS and CDR2 is YFSETQ in the germline V gene. The CDR3 DNA is TGCGCCAGCAGCAAGACGGGACAGGAACATAATTCACCCCTCCACTTT. It codes for CASSKTGQEHNSPLHF.

The genes are TRBV15 and TRBJ1-1; TRBD1 aligns across 8 bases. CDR1 is LNHNV, CDR2 YYDKDF, per germline (reference sequence). The junction had 9 bases not matched to a gene; V was cut back by 0 bases and J by 3 bases. The CDR3 is 17 residues long. This chain's CDR3 is CATSRDFSTGGDTEAFF. CDR3 bases: TGTGCCACCAGCAGAGATTTTAGTACAGGGGGGGACACTGAAGCTTTCTTT.

A single count supports this clone. This chain links TRBV11-2 with TRBJ2-5; 12 bases agree with TRBD2. This CDR3 spans 16 amino acids. CDR1 and CDR2 (germline): SGHAT, FQNNGV. J gave up 0 bases and V 1 base, and 0 bases lay outside the gene matches. CDR3 region: CASSLGLAGDQETQYF. CDR3 nucleotide sequence: TGTGCCAGCAGCTTAGGACTAGCGGGGGACCAAGAGACCCAGTACTTC.

The chain has TRBV19 and TRBJ1-6; 7 bases map to TRBD1. This CDR3 is built from 13 residues. The germline gives CDR1 LNHDA, CDR2 SQIVND (reference sequence). V shed 3 bases, J shed 8 bases, and the junction held 1 base outside the gene matches. The chain's CDR3 is CASSIQGDSPLHF. The CDR3 coding sequence is TGTGCCAGTAGTATTCAGGGGGATTCACCCCTCCACTTT. The complete variable domain, with remaining parts taken from reference TRBV19 and TRBJ1-6, reads DGGITQSPKYLFRKEGQNVTLSCEQNLNHDAMYWYRQDPGQGLRLIYYSQIVNDFQKGDIAEGYSVSREKKESFPLTVTSAQKNPTAFYLCASSIQGDSPLHFGNGTRLTVT.

The CDR3 coding sequence is TGTGCCAGCAGTGAATATGGGACTAGCGGGAGGGCCTACAATGAGCAGTTCTTC. It translates to CASSEYGTSGRAYNEQFF. This chain connects TRBV25-1 to TRBJ2-1, with 16 bases aligning to TRBD2. Unmatched junction bases numbered 1, after V lost 0 bases and J lost 2 bases. From germline, CDR1 is MGHDK and CDR2 SYGVNS. The CDR3 loop spans 18 amino acids.

This CDR3 reads CASSPPNGNWDTQYF. The CDR3 DNA follows: TGTGCCAGCAGCCCGCCCAACGGTAACTGGGATACGCAGTATTTT. This chain joins TRBV9 and TRBJ2-3; unclear D gene. Germline CDR1 and CDR2: SGDLS and YYNGEE. Trimming took off 4 bases at V and 6 bases at J, with 18 bases between the two ends. The CDR3 covers 15 residues.